This T cell receptor (beta chain) is drawn from a study of shared clonotypes between healthy human individuals. The wider study: CD8 memory received one plate per donor, CD8 naive two, CD4 memory three and CD4 naive three. Findings of the study overall: For naive CD4 cells, roughly 5.5% of clonotypes were shared across a handful of donors.

The naive CD8 fraction comprised CD45RO-negative cells positively selected for CCR7 and excluded terminally differentiated effector memory CD45RA+ cells. The donor population consisted of healthy HIV-negative adults with no recent acute infections or vaccinations. Germline CDR1 and CDR2: WSHSY and SAAADI. This CDR3 is built from 13 residues. Trimming stripped 4 bases from V and 2 bases from J, with 8 bases between. Points on this clone: The antigen remains unidentified.

Assay: immunoSEQ multiplex PCR; the TCRdb copy retains only in-frame clones and omits some. The top ten hold about 1.1% of the sample, which has some 2.1 million clones, about 94% seen once. This receptor was obtained from a man younger than 35 in good health. The specimen sequenced was naive CD8+ T cells sorted from blood. This sequence joins TRBV10-2 and TRBJ1-2; D gene unclear. CDR3 sequence: CASSATSNYGYTF. Here the CDR3 DNA reads TGCGCCAGCAGTGCCACATCAAACTATGGCTACACCTTC.